The 18 T cell receptor beta chains given below trace back to one sample, sequenced in a study of blood T cells in healthy people across ages. PCR was performed a second time for about 7 to 11 cycles using a sample-barcoded 5' primer and a J-beta primer mix. One entry per CDR3 protein results from TCRdb running MiXCR on the 5' RACE reads. Counted here are roughly 1,300,000 distinct CDR3 sequences, 55% to 75% occurring once; the ten biggest clones make up under 8.5%. Sequenced input: blood. These receptors were taken from a man between 18 and 35 years old in good health.

V is TRBV7-2 and J is TRBJ2-5, with D perhaps matching TRBD1 (5 bases). The CDR3 length is 15 residues. Trimming removed 5 bases at V and 2 bases at J, with 15 bases between. Germline V gene lookup returns CDR1 SGHTA and CDR2 FQGNSA. This CDR3 is CASSTRLDTQETQYF. The CDR3 coding sequence is TGTGCCAGCAGCACACGACTGGACACGCAAGAGACCCAGTACTTC.

The chain is built from TRBV27 and TRBJ2-7; unclear D gene. Germline V gene lookup returns CDR1 MNHEY and CDR2 SMNVEV (reference sequence). With 6 bases removed from V and 4 bases from J, the gap between germline ends came to 13 bases. The CDR3 covers 13 residues. The CDR3 DNA sequence: TGTGCCAGCAGCACGGACCACCCTTACGAGCAGTACTTC. This gives the protein CASSTDHPYEQYF.

The V call is TRBV29-1, the J call TRBJ2-5; 9 bases fit TRBD1. The V gene end was trimmed by 2 bases and the J gene end by 5 bases; junction bases not matched to a gene: 15. Germline CDR1 reads SQVTM; CDR2 reads ANQGSEA. The length of the CDR3 is 17 residues. In DNA, the CDR3 is TGCAGCGTTGAATTCATGTTGGGACAGGGTATTCAGGAGACCCAGTACTTC. It encodes CSVEFMLGQGIQETQYF.

This clonotype has just a few counts. V gene TRBV25-1 combines with J gene TRBJ2-1; 7 nucleotides align to TRBD2. The V gene's germline CDR1 is MGHDK and CDR2 SYGVNS. The CDR3 is made up of 15 amino acids. V lost 7 bases, J lost 7 bases, and 13 bases stayed unmatched. The CDR3 DNA is TGTGCCAGCACCCGATGGGGGGGAGAGGGGAATGAGCAGTTCTTC. Amino acids: CASTRWGGEGNEQFF.

This clonotype was seen only a few times. The chain uses TRBV6-2 or TRBV6-3 and TRBJ1-2, with 7 bases lining up with TRBD1. Germline V CDR1 and CDR2: MNHEY, SVGEGT. Losses at the gene ends were 2 bases for V and 4 bases for J; bases not matched to a gene: 4. The length of the CDR3 is 14 residues. The CDR3 sequence is CASSYRGQSYGYTF. Here the CDR3 DNA reads TGTGCCAGCAGTTACCGGGGACAGAGCTATGGCTACACCTTC.

This chain uses TRBV29-1 with TRBJ2-1; D is ambiguous. V lost 0 bases and J 10 bases, leaving 7 bases between the germline ends. The germline gives CDR1 SQVTM, CDR2 ANQGSEA. This CDR3 is built from 11 residues. The CDR3 loop is CSVEDPPEQFF. In DNA, the CDR3 is TGCAGCGTTGAAGATCCCCCGGAGCAGTTCTTC.

This clonotype was seen a handful of times. V usage is TRBV2 and J usage is TRBJ1-5; 9 nucleotides align to TRBD1. CDR1 is SNHLY, CDR2 FYNNEI, per germline. The CDR3 is 16 residues long. J was trimmed by 4 bases and V by 4 bases; bases with no gene match: 8. In DNA form, the CDR3 reads TGTGCCAGCAGTGGGGACAGGGATCCTCTTAATCAGCCCCAGCATTTT. Residues: CASSGDRDPLNQPQHF.

This clonotype was observed a handful of times. The chain couples TRBV27 to TRBJ2-6, with D uncertain. Germline CDR1 is MNHEY and CDR2 is SMNVEV (reference sequence). The CDR3 is made up of 14 amino acids. The V and J ends lost 3 bases and 2 bases respectively, with 5 bases between them. This CDR3 reads CASSFFPGANVLTF. The DNA for the CDR3 is TGTGCCAGCAGTTTCTTCCCTGGGGCCAACGTCCTGACTTTC.

The V gene is TRBV9, the J gene TRBJ2-1, with D hard to call. V dropped 0 bases and J dropped 0 bases, with 19 bases sitting between them. Per germline, CDR1 SGDLS and CDR2 YYNGEE. The CDR3 extends over 19 amino acids. The CDR3 DNA reads as TGTGCCAGCAGCGTAGGTTCGGGTCGATACGGAGACTCCTACAATGAGCAGTTCTTC. Translation: CASSVGSGRYGDSYNEQFF.

The rearrangement uses TRBV21-1 and TRBJ2-7; the table calls TRBD1, which could not be checked here. TRBV21-1 is a pseudogene. The CDR3 sequence is 14 residues long. The CDR3 loop is CASSSNRAGDEQYF. CDR3 nucleotides: TGTGCCAGCAGCTCGAACAGGGCGGGCGACGAGCAGTACTTC.

This clonotype was seen a few times. The chain joins TRBV29-1 to TRBJ2-7; D uncertain. The CDR3 has 14 residues. Germline V lookup: CDR1 SQVTM, CDR2 ANQGSEA. Trimming removed 4 bases from V and 6 bases from J, with 19 bases in between. CDR3 nucleotides: TGCAGCGTTGTAATGGACGGACCATCGGCCGAGCAGTACTTC. This codes for CSVVMDGPSAEQYF.

The rearrangement links TRBV20-1 to TRBJ2-2, with 12 bases that match TRBD2. The V gene's germline CDR1 is DFQATT and CDR2 SNEGSKA (reference sequence). This CDR3 region has 15 residues. After removal of 2 bases from V and 4 bases from J, the junction contained 2 bases not matched to a gene. The CDR3 here is CSARPLAGGTGELFF. The CDR3 nucleotides read TGCAGTGCTAGACCACTAGCGGGAGGCACCGGGGAGCTGTTTTTT.

The CDR3 loop reads CATSRDRLAGFSTATQYF. In DNA, the CDR3 is TGTGCCACCAGCAGAGATCGGCTAGCGGGGTTCAGCACGGCTACGCAGTATTTT. The J gene is TRBJ2-3, the V gene TRBV15; 9 nucleotides match TRBD2. Germline V gene data show CDR1 as LNHNV and CDR2 as YYDKDF (reference sequence). The CDR3 is 18 amino acids. V gave up 0 bases and J gave up 8 bases; unmatched junction bases: 15.

The chain joins TRBV6-6 to TRBJ2-3; D ambiguous. From germline, CDR1 is MNHNY and CDR2 SVGAGI (reference sequence). This CDR3 region has 12 residues. With 2 bases removed from V and 7 bases from J, the gap between germline ends came to 7 bases. The chain's CDR3 is CASSYDRNTQYF. CDR3 bases: TGTGCCAGCAGTTACGATAGGAATACGCAGTATTTT.

This clonotype has a handful of counts. This chain connects TRBV7-7 to TRBJ2-7, with D tentatively TRBD1 or TRBD2 (5 bases each). Between the trimmed V and J ends, which lost 0 bases and 2 bases, there was a span of 17 bases. The CDR3 has 17 residues. The germline gives CDR1 SSHAT, CDR2 FNYEAQ (reference sequence). CDR3 nucleotides: TGTGCCAGCAGCTTAGCGGAGTCAGGGAGTTTTGCCTACGAGCAGTACTTC. Translating it yields CASSLAESGSFAYEQYF.

The J gene is TRBJ2-4, the V gene TRBV4-1; TRBD2 is a possible D gene (5 bases). CDR1 MGHRA and CDR2 YSYEKL come from the germline V gene. The CDR3 is 16 residues long. Trimming cost V 2 bases and J 13 bases, with 24 bases left between them. CDR3 sequence reads: CASSQRHGENSYKQYF. The CDR3 bases are TGCGCCAGCAGCCAAAGACATGGGGAGAACTCCTACAAGCAGTACTTC.

The chain couples TRBV6-1 to TRBJ1-4, with D perhaps matching TRBD1 (6 bases). This CDR3 has 14 amino acids. Germline CDR1 is MNHNS and CDR2 is SASEGT. V was cut by 4 bases and J by 7 bases, with 13 bases left in between. The CDR3 bases are TGTGCCAGCAGTGGGACAGCTGTTAGTGAAAAACTGTTTTTT. As protein: CASSGTAVSEKLFF.

The V gene is TRBV7-6, the J gene TRBJ2-3, with 10 bases identical to TRBD2. V gave up 5 bases and J gave up 2 bases; unmatched junction bases: 10. CDR1 SGHVS and CDR2 FNYEAQ come from the germline V gene. The CDR3 runs to 17 residues. CDR3: CASSARLSGRNTDTQYF. DNA of the CDR3: TGTGCCAGCAGCGCTCGACTTAGCGGGAGGAACACAGATACGCAGTATTTT.